This T cell receptor (beta chain) was sequenced for a study of post-analysis software for immune sequencing data. About the study: Patients with relapsing-remitting, secondary progressive and progressive-relapsing multiple sclerosis courses were all represented.

There are 15 residues in the CDR3. CDR1 is KGHDR, CDR2 SFDVKD, per germline. Study-wide results and limits: Roughly five TRBV segments appeared more often in patients than in controls, and TRBV5-6, TRBV5-1 and TRBV20-1 were among these. Controls significantly exceeded multiple sclerosis patients in normalized Chao1 diversity.

Notes on this clonotype: The antigen remains unidentified.

Libraries were made from TCR beta cDNA, and they carried unique molecular identifiers. TCRdb reprocessed the PCR reads with MiXCR, giving one entry per CDR3 protein. The sample records approximately 730,000 distinct CDR3 sequences, 25% to 30% being singletons. Source material: blood. The origin of this receptor is a girl between 5 and 17 years old with multiple sclerosis. V usage is TRBV24-1 and J usage is TRBJ2-7, with TRBD1 identical over 7 bases. The J call is in doubt because the DNA end fits TRBJ2-5 better. The CDR3 loop is CATSDLSGTDGTQYF. CDR3 bases: TGTGCCACCAGTGATTTGTCCGGGACAGACGGGACCCAGTACTTC.